This T cell receptor (beta chain) stems from a study of blood T cell repertoires in COVID-19. Looking at the study overall: The origin of the acute and convalescent COVID-19 samples was the United States, Italy and Spain. PBMCs, B-cell-depleted T cells, or T cells were the source of the cDNA or gDNA that made up the material.

Either two negative PCRs, clearance, or symptom resolution qualified Cohort 3 donors as recovered. Sequenced by immunoSEQ multiplex PCR; TCRdb stores in-frame clones only, minus some. The sample yields around 400,000 clones, 83% seen once. The sequence derives from a woman aged 45-65 years who had recovered from COVID-19. Sequenced material: PBMCs or T cells enriched from blood (not recorded which).

The CDR3 here is CASSRGLAGVVGETQYF. In DNA form, the CDR3 reads TGCGCCAGCAGCAGGGGACTAGCGGGGGTTGTCGGAGAGACCCAGTACTTC. The genes are TRBV5-1 and TRBJ2-5, with 14 bases aligning to TRBD2. Germline values: CDR1 SGHRS, CDR2 YFSETQ. The junction had 9 bases not matched to a gene; V was cut back by 4 bases and J by 4 bases. This CDR3 region has 17 residues.